These 17 T cell receptor beta chains share one sample of origin, sequenced in a study of CXCR3-negative and CXCR3-positive naive CD8 T cells. UMI-labeled 5' RACE yielded the TRB cDNA libraries. TCRdb re-called the 5' RACE reads; one entry per CDR3 protein, DNA not given. This listing includes approximately 100,000 distinct CDR3 sequences. Points from the study as a whole: Naive cells with CXCR3 showed TRB CDR3s that were more hydrophobic than those in CXCR3-negative naive cells.

No antigens are known for them. Sequenced material: naive CXCR3+ CD8+ T cells from blood. This sample's subset: CD45RO-CCR7+CD27+CD95- naive CD8+ T cells expressing CXCR3 (TNR3+). The receptors originated from a human donor in good health. Some clones in this sample may be carry-over from other donors' samples.

The chain employs TRBV9 and TRBJ1-2. Germline V lookup: CDR1 SGDLS, CDR2 YYNGEE. CDR3 length: 13 amino acids. CDR3 sequence: CASSRTANYGYTF.

The V call is TRBV28, the J call TRBJ2-1. CDR1 is MDHEN and CDR2 is SYDVKM in the germline V gene. This CDR3 spans 15 amino acids. The CDR3: CASSFQDPSYNEQFF.

The chain's CDR3 is CASSIGGESEQYF. The chain recombines TRBV19 with TRBJ2-7. The V gene's germline CDR1 is LNHDA and CDR2 SQIVND (reference sequence). CDR3 length equals 13 residues.

The chain uses TRBV7-8 and TRBJ2-7; TCRdb reports TRBD1, a call that lacks DNA to check it against. The V gene's germline CDR1 is SGHVS and CDR2 FQNEAQ. The CDR3 is made up of 16 amino acids. This CDR3 reads CASSPPRGGQGYEQYF.

The V and J genes are TRBV12-3 or TRBV12-4 and TRBJ1-5; there is no DNA to check the TCRdb D call of TRBD1. The CDR3 runs 15 residues. The CDR3 spells CASRTQGFISQPQHF.

The chain combines TRBV4-1 with TRBJ1-4. The CDR3 sequence is 15 residues long. Germline CDR1 MGHRA, CDR2 YSYEKL. CDR3 sequence reads: CASSQEGRGPEKLFF.

This rearrangement joins TRBV5-6 to TRBJ1-1; TCRdb reports TRBD1, a call that lacks DNA to check it against. The CDR3 runs to 12 residues. Germline CDR1 reads SGHDT; CDR2 reads YYEEEE. The CDR3 here is CASSFRGTEAFF.

The V and J genes are TRBV2 and TRBJ2-3; with no DNA, the TCRdb D assignment of TRBD1 cannot be verified. Germline-derived CDR1 and CDR2 are SNHLY and FYNNEI. The CDR3 consists of 14 residues. The chain's CDR3 is CATTLRDSTDTQYF. Supplemented by reference TRBV2 and TRBJ2-3, the full variable domain reads EPEVTQTPSHQVTQMGQEVILRCVPISNHLYFYWYRQILGQKVEFLVSFYNNEISEKSEIFDDQFSVERPDGSNFTLKIRSTKLEDSAMYFCATTLRDSTDTQYFGPGTRLTVL.

CDR3 in amino acids: CAIGQGSSYEQYF. This chain joins TRBV10-3 and TRBJ2-7; TCRdb names TRBD1, which stays unverified in the absence of DNA. Germline V gene sequence: CDR1 ENHRY, CDR2 SYGVKD. This CDR3 contains 13 residues.

The chain combines TRBV7-9 with TRBJ2-7; TCRdb names TRBD1, which stays unverified in the absence of DNA. Germline CDR1 SEHNR, CDR2 FQNEAQ (reference sequence). This CDR3 region has 15 residues. The CDR3 reads CASSLSAGAIYEQYF. Together with reference TRBV7-9 and TRBJ2-7, the CDR3 gives the full variable domain: DTGVSQNPRHKITKRGQNVTFRCDPISEHNRLYWYRQTLGQGPEFLTYFQNEAQLEKSRLLSDRFSAERPKGSFSTLEIQRTEQGDSAMYLCASSLSAGAIYEQYFGPGTRLTVT.

The rearrangement uses TRBV11-1 and TRBJ2-2; TCRdb gives TRBD1 as the D gene, but with no DNA this cannot be confirmed. This CDR3 has 18 amino acids. CDR1 is SGHAT and CDR2 is FQDESV in the germline V gene (reference sequence). Here the CDR3 reads CASSHYQTITGLTGELFF. The full variable domain, with the rest looked up from reference TRBV11-1 and TRBJ2-2, is EAEVAQSPRYKITEKSQAVAFWCDPISGHATLYWYRQILGQGPELLVQFQDESVVDDSQLPKDRFSAERLKGVDSTLKIQPAELGDSAMYLCASSHYQTITGLTGELFFGEGSRLTVL.

The rearrangement links TRBV27 to TRBJ2-1; the D gene TCRdb calls, TRBD2, cannot be checked with no DNA. The CDR3 covers 17 residues. The germline gives CDR1 MNHEY, CDR2 SMNVEV (reference sequence). Here the CDR3 reads CASSSLLAGVSYNEQFF.

The chain links TRBV11-2 to TRBJ2-1. The germline V gene encodes CDR1 SGHAT and CDR2 FQNNGV. The CDR3 sequence is 12 residues long. CDR3 loop: CASSLVGWEQFF.

The rearrangement uses TRBV21-1 and TRBJ1-6. TRBV21-1 is described as a pseudogene. The CDR3 length is 13 residues. CDR3 sequence: CASSTWTHSPLHF.

V usage is TRBV20-1 and J usage is TRBJ2-7; TCRdb's D gene call, TRBD1, goes unchecked for lack of DNA. Germline-derived CDR1 and CDR2 are DFQATT and SNEGSKA (reference sequence). This CDR3 is built from 14 residues. The CDR3 loop is CSAQDRWGPYEQYF.

CDR3 sequence: CATSDFGLAGVGNEQFF. V gene TRBV24-1 combines with J gene TRBJ2-1; TCRdb gives TRBD2 as the D gene, but with no DNA this cannot be confirmed. There are 17 residues in the CDR3. Per the germline V gene, CDR1 is KGHDR and CDR2 is SFDVKD.

V usage is TRBV4-3 and J usage is TRBJ2-7. Germline V gene data show CDR1 as LGHNA and CDR2 as YSLEER. The CDR3 has 12 residues. CDR3 loop: CASSQGTYEQYF.